This TCR beta chain was recorded in a study of T cell responses to AZD1222 COVID-19 vaccine. Here immunoSEQ multiplex PCR was the method, and the copy in TCRdb shows in-frame clones only, minus some. The table lists more than 65,000 clones, approximately 85% of them singletons, with around 3.6% in the top ten. Analysis merged second doses at about 4 or about 12 weeks. Worth noting for this clone: What it binds is not known.

Germline V gene data show CDR1 as LGHDT and CDR2 as YNNKEL (reference sequence). Trimming left V 0 bases short and J 5 bases short, with 12 bases between. This CDR3 is built from 15 residues. General study results and limits: Females made up more of the donors, who were largely white British, and clonal diversity may have come out too low.

The source of this sequence is an adult who received the AZD1222 COVID-19 vaccine. This sequence joins TRBV3-1 (or the pseudogene TRBV3-2) and TRBJ2-3; D is possibly TRBD1 or TRBD2 (6 bases each). The source was peripheral blood, collected 28 days after the second AZD1222 dose. Here the CDR3 reads CASSQDLGGRDTQYF. DNA for the CDR3: TGTGCCAGCAGCCAAGATCTTGGGGGGCGAGATACGCAGTATTTT.